These 15 T cell receptor beta chains came from one sample sequenced in a study of PD-L1 blockade in urothelial cancer. Generated by immunoSEQ multiplex PCR, the TCRdb table keeps only in-frame clones and is missing some. The sample records tens of thousands of clones, 82% being singletons. The specimen was PBMCs, collected around atezolizumab (anti-PD-L1) treatment. The receptor source for this set is a man in his sixties or seventies with urothelial cancer.

This chain joins TRBV30 and TRBJ2-7; 10 nucleotides line up with TRBD1. Germline V gives CDR1 GTSNPN, CDR2 SVGIG (reference sequence). This CDR3 region has 17 residues. With V trimmed by 3 bases and J by 4 bases, 15 bases remained unmatched. The CDR3 DNA reads as TGTGCCTGGAGGGACCAGGGACAGGGGCCACGAGGGTACGAGCAGTACTTC. Its translation: CAWRDQGQGPRGYEQYF. Full variable domain (remainder filled in from reference TRBV30 and TRBJ2-7): SQTIHQWPATLVQPVGSPLSLECTVEGTSNPNLYWYRQAAGRGLQLLFYSVGIGQISSEVPQNLSASRPQDRQFILSSKKLLLSDSGFYLCAWRDQGQGPRGYEQYFGPGTRLTVT.

As regards this clone: Sequence at one end of the junction differs from germline and may be a read error. Other DNA variants within this sample encode the same CDR3. The chain employs TRBV4-3 and TRBJ2-2; 7 nucleotides line up with TRBD1. The CDR3 is 15 amino acids. The germline gives CDR1 LGHNA, CDR2 YSLEER. The CDR3 coding sequence is TGCGCCAGCAGCCAAGAGGGACAGCACACCGGGGAACTGTTTTTT. Encoded protein: CASSQEGQHTGELFF.

The chain combines TRBV7-6 with TRBJ2-7, with 7 bases lining up with TRBD1. Germline V CDR1 and CDR2: SGHVS, FNYEAQ. The CDR3 consists of 16 residues. Trimming at V came to 0 bases and at J to 5 bases, leaving 10 bases not matched to a gene. The CDR3 here is CASSLARTGEVHEQYF. Here the CDR3 DNA reads TGTGCCAGCAGCTTAGCGCGGACAGGAGAGGTTCACGAGCAGTACTTC.

J is TRBJ1-2 and V is TRBV5-4, with 7 bases that match TRBD1. This CDR3 has 13 residues. CDR1 is SGHNT and CDR2 is YYREEE in the germline V gene (reference sequence). Losses at the gene ends were 5 bases for V and 4 bases for J; bases not matched to a gene: 5. The CDR3 bases are TGTGCCAGCAGTCCCGGGACAGTCTATGGCTACACCTTC. Translating it yields CASSPGTVYGYTF.

This chain joins TRBV7-2 and TRBJ1-1, with 10 nucleotides matching TRBD1. Germline assignment: CDR1 SGHTA and CDR2 FQGNSA. The CDR3 spans 15 residues. The junction had 3 bases not matched to a gene; V was cut back by 1 base and J by 4 bases. For the CDR3, the DNA is TGTGCCAGCAGCTTAGGGACAGGGGGGGCCACTGAAGCTTTCTTT. Amino acids: CASSLGTGGATEAFF.

This chain connects TRBV6-5 to TRBJ2-7; 9 bases fit TRBD1. This CDR3 contains 16 residues. Germline CDR1 reads MNHEY; CDR2 reads SVGAGI. V lost 0 bases and J lost 6; bases outside the gene matches: 9. The CDR3 protein is CASSYSSGTGTSEQYF. For the CDR3, the DNA is TGTGCCAGCAGTTACTCGAGCGGGACAGGGACCTCCGAGCAGTACTTC.

The chain uses TRBV7-3 and TRBJ2-5, with D unresolved. The CDR3 covers 13 residues. V lost 5 bases and J lost 1, with 8 bases in between. Germline V lookup: CDR1 SGHTA, CDR2 FQGTGA. The CDR3 DNA follows: TGTGCCAGCAGCCCGGCAGGCCAAGAGACCCAGTACTTC. It encodes CASSPAGQETQYF.

The chain carries TRBV5-4 and TRBJ1-1; 8 positions match TRBD1. In germline, CDR1 is SGHNT, CDR2 YYREEE (reference sequence). Trimming removed 4 bases from V and 3 bases from J; junction bases left unmatched: 5. This CDR3 region has 14 residues. CDR3 bases: TGTGCCAGCAGCGGATTACAGGGGGACACTGAAGCTTTCTTT. It encodes CASSGLQGDTEAFF.

The chain couples TRBV7-9 to TRBJ1-1, with D maybe TRBD1 (5 bases). Trimming stripped 5 bases from V and 5 bases from J, with 12 bases between. The CDR3 extends over 13 amino acids. Germline CDR1 is SEHNR and CDR2 is FQNEAQ (reference sequence). The CDR3 region has the DNA TGTGCCAGCAGCGAAGACCAGGGTACTGAAGCTTTCTTT. It translates to CASSEDQGTEAFF.

The chain has TRBV29-1 and TRBJ2-3; no clear D. Trimming stripped 7 bases from V and 5 bases from J, with 10 bases between. CDR1 SQVTM and CDR2 ANQGSEA come from the germline V gene. The CDR3 totals 11 residues. The CDR3 here is CSAGHKDTQYF. In DNA form, the CDR3 reads TGCAGCGCTGGGCATAAAGATACGCAGTATTTT.

DNA for the CDR3: TGCGCCAGCAGCTTGTTCGGGGGGAGCAAAAACATTCAGTACTTC. Encoded protein: CASSLFGGSKNIQYF. The V and J genes are TRBV5-1 and TRBJ2-4, with TRBD2 identical over 7 bases. The CDR3 runs to 15 residues. The trim removed 1 base at V and 3 bases at J, leaving 4 bases unmatched. Germline V gene data show CDR1 as SGHRS and CDR2 as YFSETQ.

V usage is TRBV6-5 and J usage is TRBJ1-1; no clear D. CDR1 is MNHEY and CDR2 is SVGAGI in the germline V gene. The ends were cut back, 2 bases at V and 9 bases at J, with 10 bases in the middle. The CDR3 covers 12 residues. The CDR3 region is CASSYVTAKAFF. The CDR3 nucleotides are TGTGCCAGCAGTTACGTTACAGCAAAAGCTTTCTTT.

V gene TRBV4-3 combines with J gene TRBJ2-2; D call uncertain. The V gene lost 0 bases and the J gene lost 3 bases, with 8 bases spanning the gap. The germline V gene encodes CDR1 LGHNA and CDR2 YSLEER. This CDR3 is 15 amino acids long. CDR3 bases: TGCGCCAGCAGCCAAGACACATCCTACACCGGGGAGCTGTTTTTT. This sequence encodes CASSQDTSYTGELFF.

The J gene is TRBJ1-2, the V gene TRBV10-3; 9 positions match TRBD1. V was pared by 0 bases and J by 8 bases, with 4 bases of the junction left unmatched. CDR1 is ENHRY, CDR2 SYGVKD, per germline. The CDR3 contains 14 residues. CDR3 region: CAISESGTGYGYTF. The DNA for the CDR3 is TGTGCCATCAGTGAGTCTGGGACAGGGTACGGCTACACCTTC.

This chain links TRBV19 with TRBJ2-7, with 8 bases identical to TRBD1. Per germline, CDR1 LNHDA and CDR2 SQIVND (reference sequence). This CDR3 has 14 residues. V lost 2 bases, J lost 5 bases, and 5 bases stayed unmatched. Here the CDR3 reads CASSIRQGLDEQYF. The CDR3 DNA reads as TGTGCCAGTAGTATACGACAGGGGCTCGACGAGCAGTACTTC.